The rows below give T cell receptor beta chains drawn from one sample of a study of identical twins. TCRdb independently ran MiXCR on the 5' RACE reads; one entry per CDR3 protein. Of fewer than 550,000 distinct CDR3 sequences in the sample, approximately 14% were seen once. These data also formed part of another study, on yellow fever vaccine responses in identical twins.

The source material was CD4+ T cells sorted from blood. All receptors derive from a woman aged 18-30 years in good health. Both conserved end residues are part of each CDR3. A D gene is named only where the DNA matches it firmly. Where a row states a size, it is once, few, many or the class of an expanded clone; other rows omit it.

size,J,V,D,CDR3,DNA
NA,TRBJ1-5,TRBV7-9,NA,CASSLGKQPQHF,TGTGCCAGCAGCTTGGGGAAGCAGCCCCAGCATTTT
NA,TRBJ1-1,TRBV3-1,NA,CASSQDPVTLNTEAFF,TGTGCCAGCAGCCAAGATCCCGTGACCTTGAACACTGAAGCTTTCTTT
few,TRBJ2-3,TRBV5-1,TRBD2,CASSSGTSGGAGDTQYF,TGCGCCAGCAGCTCCGGGACTAGCGGGGGGGCCGGGGATACGCAGTATTTT
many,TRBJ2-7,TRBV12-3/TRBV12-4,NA,CASSSLGGFEQYF,TGTGCCAGCAGTTCTTTAGGTGGGTTCGAGCAGTACTTC
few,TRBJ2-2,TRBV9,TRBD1,CASSVGGQLGTGELFF,TGTGCCAGCAGCGTAGGGGGACAGCTGGGGACCGGGGAGCTGTTTTTT
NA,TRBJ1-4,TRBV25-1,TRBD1,CASSEWTGVEKLFF,TGTGCCAGCAGTGAATGGACAGGGGTTGAAAAACTGTTTTTT
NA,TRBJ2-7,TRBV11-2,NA,CASSFMGAGEQYF,TGTGCCAGCAGCTTCATGGGGGCGGGGGAGCAGTACTTC
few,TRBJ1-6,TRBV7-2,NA,CASSLRGYGPLHF,TGTGCCAGCAGCTTGCGGGGATACGGGCCCCTCCACTTT
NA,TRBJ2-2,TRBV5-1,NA,CASSLDPRGVTGELFF,TGCGCCAGCAGCTTGGATCCCAGGGGGGTGACCGGGGAGCTGTTTTTT
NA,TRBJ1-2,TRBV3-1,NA,CASSQDGFYGYTF,TGTGCCAGCAGCCAAGATGGGTTCTATGGCTACACCTTC
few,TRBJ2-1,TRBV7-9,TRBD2,CASSLTGGPNEQFF,TGTGCCAGCAGCTTAACGGGAGGGCCAAATGAGCAGTTCTTC
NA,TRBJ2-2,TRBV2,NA,CASSLVEVTGELFF,TGTGCCAGCAGTCTAGTAGAGGTCACCGGGGAGCTGTTTTTT
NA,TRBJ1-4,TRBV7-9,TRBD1,CASSNPGQGNQGEKLFF,TGTGCCAGCAGCAACCCGGGACAGGGGAATCAGGGTGAAAAACTGTTTTTT
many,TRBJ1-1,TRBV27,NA,CASSSQGDPEAFF,TGTGCCAGCAGTTCCCAGGGAGACCCTGAAGCTTTCTTT
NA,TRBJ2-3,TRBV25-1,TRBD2,CASSELAGDTDTQYF,TGTGCCAGCAGTGAACTAGCGGGGGACACAGATACGCAGTATTTT
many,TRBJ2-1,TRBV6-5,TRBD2,CASSTSGGVFNEQFF,TGTGCCAGCAGTACTAGCGGGGGGGTCTTCAATGAGCAGTTCTTC
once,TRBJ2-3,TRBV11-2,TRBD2,CASSQAGSPLDTQYF,TGTGCCAGCAGCCAAGCGGGGTCACCCTTAGATACGCAGTATTTT
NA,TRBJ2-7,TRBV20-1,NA,CSARDRRKGYEQYF,TGCAGTGCTAGAGATCGGAGGAAGGGCTACGAGCAGTACTTC
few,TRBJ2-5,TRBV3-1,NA,CASSRSAPEGETQYF,TGTGCCAGCAGCCGATCCGCACCAGAGGGCGAGACCCAGTACTTC
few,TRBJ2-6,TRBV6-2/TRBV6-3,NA,CASRQPSGANVLTF,TGTGCCAGCAGGCAACCCTCTGGGGCCAACGTCCTGACTTTC
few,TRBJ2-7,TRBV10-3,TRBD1,CAIRGTGPYEQYF,TGTGCCATCAGAGGGACAGGCCCCTACGAGCAGTACTTC
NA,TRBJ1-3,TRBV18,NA,CASSPPQGSGNTIYF,TGTGCCAGCTCACCACCTCAGGGCTCTGGAAACACCATATATTTT
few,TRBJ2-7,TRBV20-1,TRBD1,CSAADRLQKIYEQYF,TGCAGTGCAGCGGACAGGCTCCAAAAAATCTACGAGCAGTACTTC
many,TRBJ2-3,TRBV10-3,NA,CAISELDTQYF,TGTGCCATCAGTGAGTTGGATACGCAGTATTTT
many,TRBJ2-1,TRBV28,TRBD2,CASSYNGGGTEQFF,TGTGCCAGCAGTTATAACGGGGGGGGGACTGAGCAGTTCTTC
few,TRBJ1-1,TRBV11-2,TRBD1,CASSLDGAGGTEAFF,TGTGCCAGCAGCTTAGATGGGGCAGGGGGCACTGAAGCTTTCTTT
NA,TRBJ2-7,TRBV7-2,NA,CASSLTLRAAYEQYF,TGTGCCAGCAGCTTAACCCTCCGGGCAGCCTACGAGCAGTACTTC
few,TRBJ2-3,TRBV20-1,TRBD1,CSTAWTGNTDTQYF,TGCAGTACCGCATGGACAGGGAACACAGATACGCAGTATTTT
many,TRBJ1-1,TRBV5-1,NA,CASKENTEAFF,TGCGCCAGCAAGGAGAACACTGAAGCTTTCTTT
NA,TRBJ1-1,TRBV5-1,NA,CASSLERGNTEAFF,TGCGCCAGCAGCTTGGAGCGGGGAAACACTGAAGCTTTCTTT
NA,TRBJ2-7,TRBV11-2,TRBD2,CASSLRGEYYEQYF,TGTGCCAGCAGCTTGCGGGGGGAGTACTACGAGCAGTACTTC
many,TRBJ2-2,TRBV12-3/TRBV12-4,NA,CASRKQLNTGELFF,TGTGCCAGCAGGAAACAGCTAAACACCGGGGAGCTGTTTTTT
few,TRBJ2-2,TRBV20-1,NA,CSALHRNGAGELFF,TGCAGTGCTCTCCACAGAAATGGTGCCGGGGAGCTGTTTTTT
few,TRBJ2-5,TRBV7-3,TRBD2,CASSLETRGLAQETQYF,TGTGCCAGCAGCCTCGAAACGAGGGGACTAGCACAAGAGACCCAGTACTTC
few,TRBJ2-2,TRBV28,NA,CASTRRGQLLTGELFF,TGTGCCAGCACACGTCGGGGGCAGCTACTAACCGGGGAGCTGTTTTTT
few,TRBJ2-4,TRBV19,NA,CASSVEQQNIQYF,TGTGCCAGTAGTGTAGAACAGCAAAACATTCAGTACTTC
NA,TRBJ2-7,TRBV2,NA,CASSEGGRGYEQYF,TGTGCCAGCAGTGAAGGGGGCCGGGGCTACGAGCAGTACTTC
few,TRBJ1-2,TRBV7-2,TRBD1,CASSSEDRGKTYYGYTF,TGTGCCAGCAGCTCGGAGGACAGGGGGAAGACTTACTATGGCTACACCTTC
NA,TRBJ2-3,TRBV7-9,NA,CASSLRDIGNTQYF,TGTGCCAGCAGCCTGCGGGACATAGGGAATACGCAGTATTTT
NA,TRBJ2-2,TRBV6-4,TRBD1,CASGKTGPLSNTGELFF,TGTGCCAGCGGAAAGACAGGGCCCCTATCCAACACCGGGGAGCTGTTTTTT
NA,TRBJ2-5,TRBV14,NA,CASSREIQETQYF,TGTGCCAGCAGCCGGGAGATTCAAGAGACCCAGTACTTC
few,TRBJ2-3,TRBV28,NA,CASSHPKADTQYF,TGTGCCAGCAGTCACCCTAAGGCAGATACGCAGTATTTT
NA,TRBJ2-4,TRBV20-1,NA,CSARDPGAKNIQYF,TGCAGTGCTAGAGATCCAGGGGCCAAAAACATTCAGTACTTC
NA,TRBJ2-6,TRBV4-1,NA,CASSQVWGTGANVLTF,TGCGCCAGCAGCCAAGTATGGGGGACTGGGGCCAACGTCCTGACTTTC
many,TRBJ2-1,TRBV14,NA,CASSPPLNRVHNEQFF,TGTGCCAGCAGTCCCCCTTTGAACCGGGTTCACAATGAGCAGTTCTTC
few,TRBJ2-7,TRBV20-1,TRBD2,CSATPGLAGTGGEQYF,TGCAGTGCCACCCCGGGACTAGCGGGGACGGGGGGCGAGCAGTACTTC